The 30 T cell receptor beta chains given below trace back to one sample, sequenced in a study of stem cell transplantation in POMP-related autoinflammatory disease. The protocol was immunoSEQ multiplex PCR, while the TCRdb copy is restricted to in-frame clones and leaves out a portion. This table holds more than 25,000 clones, approximately 86% found once. The sequencing used CD4+ T cells from PBMCs, collected before stem cell transplantation. The receptors were sampled from a human donor with POMP-related autoinflammation and immune dysregulation (PRAID).

CDR3 nucleotide sequence: TGTGCCAGCAGCTTGGGGGCAGGGGCCTATGGCTACACCTTC. Amino acids: CASSLGAGAYGYTF. This rearrangement joins TRBV5-5 to TRBJ1-2; D is perhaps TRBD1 (6 bases). Trimming cost V 0 bases and J 4 bases, with 10 bases left between them. Germline V CDR1 and CDR2: SGHKS, YYEKEE (reference sequence). This CDR3 is 14 amino acids long.

The chain uses TRBV7-3 and TRBJ2-3; D call uncertain. V was cut by 2 bases and J by 1 base, with 10 bases left in between. Germline CDR1 and CDR2: SGHTA and FQGTGA. The length of the CDR3 is 15 residues. The CDR3 protein is CASSLSPGGTDTQYF. CDR3 nucleotide sequence: TGTGCCAGCAGCTTATCCCCAGGAGGCACAGATACGCAGTATTTT.

This rearrangement joins TRBV5-1 to TRBJ2-6, with TRBD1 matching over 8 bases. After removal of 0 bases from V and 1 base from J, the junction contained 9 bases not matched to a gene. CDR1 is SGHRS and CDR2 is YFSETQ in the germline V gene. This CDR3 contains 19 residues. The CDR3 loop is CASSLASTGAKSGANVLTF. The CDR3 DNA is TGCGCCAGCAGCTTGGCCTCGACAGGGGCGAAATCTGGGGCCAACGTCCTGACTTTC.

For the CDR3, the DNA is TGTGCCAGCAGTTATCGGGTGACAGGGTCCTACAATGAGCAGTTCTTC. Translated: CASSYRVTGSYNEQFF. This chain joins TRBV6-5 and TRBJ2-1, with TRBD1 matching over 7 bases. The CDR3 runs to 16 residues. Trimming took 3 bases from V and 1 from J; bases not matched to a gene: 6. Germline loops: CDR1 MNHEY, CDR2 SVGAGI.

The chain joins TRBV4-2 to TRBJ2-5, with 10 bases aligning to TRBD1. CDR1 is LGHNA, CDR2 YNFKEQ, per germline. This CDR3 is built from 13 residues. V lost 5 bases to trimming and J lost 5 bases; unmatched junction nucleotides: 2. The CDR3 here is CASSADRGETQYF. In DNA form, the CDR3 reads TGTGCCAGCAGCGCGGACAGGGGGGAGACCCAGTACTTC.

This clone came up once. V and J are TRBV6-5 and TRBJ2-7; D may be TRBD1 (6 bases). The CDR3 has 12 amino acids. V shed 7 bases and J shed 3 bases, with 10 bases lying between them. Germline V lookup: CDR1 MNHEY, CDR2 SVGAGI. The CDR3 sequence is CASIGQHYEQYF. DNA for the CDR3: TGTGCCAGCATTGGACAGCACTACGAGCAGTACTTC.

The genes are TRBV5-4 and TRBJ2-5, with 14 bases lining up with TRBD2. Unmatched junction bases numbered 11, after V lost 4 bases and J lost 6 bases. The CDR3 consists of 17 residues. Germline loops: CDR1 SGHNT, CDR2 YYREEE (reference sequence). CDR3 sequence reads: CASSQEGGLAGVKTQYF. As DNA, the CDR3 is TGTGCCAGCAGCCAAGAGGGGGGACTAGCGGGAGTAAAGACCCAGTACTTC.

The gene calls are TRBV15 and TRBJ2-1; 15 bases map to TRBD2. Per the germline V gene, CDR1 is LNHNV and CDR2 is YYDKDF (reference sequence). The ends lost 0 bases at V and 5 bases at J; junction bases unmatched: 8. This CDR3 is 19 amino acids long. In nucleotides, the CDR3 is TGTGCCACCAGCAGAGAAGGACTAGCGGGGGGGCCGAGGGACAATGAGCAGTTCTTC. Its translation is CATSREGLAGGPRDNEQFF.

This chain connects TRBV7-9 to TRBJ2-3, with unresolved D. The germline V gene has CDR1 SEHNR and CDR2 FQNEAQ (reference sequence). The CDR3 has 14 amino acids. Trimming took off 3 bases at V and 2 bases at J, with 9 bases between the two ends. The CDR3 DNA reads as TGTGCCAGCAGCTTGGTGGCGCTCACAGATACGCAGTATTTT. Translation: CASSLVALTDTQYF. Full variable domain (remainder filled in from reference TRBV7-9 and TRBJ2-3): DTGVSQNPRHKITKRGQNVTFRCDPISEHNRLYWYRQTLGQGPEFLTYFQNEAQLEKSRLLSDRFSAERPKGSFSTLEIQRTEQGDSAMYLCASSLVALTDTQYFGPGTRLTVL.

The chain has TRBV5-1 and TRBJ1-1; D is unresolved. The germline V gene encodes CDR1 SGHRS and CDR2 YFSETQ. The CDR3 is made up of 14 amino acids. The V end was cut by 3 bases, the J end by 4 bases, with 13 bases between. CDR3 in amino acids: CASSSRQGLTEAFF. The CDR3 nucleotides are TGCGCCAGCAGCTCTAGACAAGGCCTCACTGAAGCTTTCTTT.

V gene TRBV7-9 combines with J gene TRBJ2-2, with a tentative D call TRBD2 (6 bases). The V end lost 0 bases, the J end lost 7 bases, and 12 bases lay between the germline ends. CDR1 SEHNR and CDR2 FQNEAQ come from the germline V gene (reference sequence). The CDR3 runs to 15 residues. CDR3 region: CASSLASGSDGELFF. The CDR3, as DNA: TGTGCCAGCAGCTTAGCGAGCGGGTCCGACGGGGAGCTGTTTTTT. The whole variable domain, filled in from reference TRBV7-9 and TRBJ2-2, reads DTGVSQNPRHKITKRGQNVTFRCDPISEHNRLYWYRQTLGQGPEFLTYFQNEAQLEKSRLLSDRFSAERPKGSFSTLEIQRTEQGDSAMYLCASSLASGSDGELFFGEGSRLTVL.

The chain joins TRBV11-2 to TRBJ2-3; 10 bases align to TRBD2. Germline-derived CDR1 and CDR2 are SGHAT and FQNNGV. This CDR3 contains 15 residues. The V segment lost 6 bases and the J segment 5 bases; nucleotides outside the gene matches: 8. As DNA, the CDR3 is TGTGCCAGCAGTAGAGCGGGGGGGCAGCAAGATACGCAGTATTTT. Amino acids: CASSRAGGQQDTQYF. The whole variable domain, remainder taken from reference TRBV11-2 and TRBJ2-3, is EAGVAQSPRYKIIEKRQSVAFWCNPISGHATLYWYQQILGQGPKLLIQFQNNGVVDDSQLPKDRFSAERLKGVDSTLKIQPAKLEDSAVYLCASSRAGGQQDTQYFGPGTRLTVL.

V is TRBV6-1 and J is TRBJ1-6, with 7 bases fitting TRBD1. Trimming took 4 bases from V and 8 from J; bases not matched to a gene: 5. CDR1 and CDR2 from the germline V gene are MNHNS and SASEGT. The CDR3 sequence is 14 residues long. The CDR3 DNA reads TGTGCCAGCAGTGCGGACAGGCTGGATTCACCCCTCCACTTT. Its translation is CASSADRLDSPLHF.

This clone is a singleton in its sample. V and J are TRBV19 and TRBJ1-5, with 7 bases lining up with TRBD1. Per the germline V gene, CDR1 is LNHDA and CDR2 is SQIVND (reference sequence). Trimming removed 2 bases from V and 5 bases from J; junction bases left unmatched: 6. The length of the CDR3 is 15 residues. The CDR3 DNA reads as TGTGCCAGTAGTATAACACAGGGGACCTATCAGCCCCAGCATTTT. Protein product: CASSITQGTYQPQHF.

V gene TRBV28 combines with J gene TRBJ2-2; D remains unclear. The CDR3 is made up of 13 amino acids. Per germline, CDR1 MDHEN and CDR2 SYDVKM. V lost 4 bases, J lost 3 bases, and 6 bases lay in between. The chain's CDR3 is CASSSGDTGELFF. CDR3 nucleotide sequence: TGTGCCAGCAGTTCTGGGGACACCGGGGAGCTGTTTTTT.

The DNA for the CDR3 is TGTGCCATCAGTGAGTCGCCTAGCCTCTTTCAAGAGACCCAGTACTTC. It encodes CAISESPSLFQETQYF. J is TRBJ2-5 and V is TRBV10-3; the D gene is possibly TRBD2 (5 bases). The germline V and J ends were trimmed by 0 bases and 2 bases, with 13 bases remaining between them. Per the germline V gene, CDR1 is ENHRY and CDR2 is SYGVKD. The CDR3 contains 16 residues.

The J gene is TRBJ2-3, the V gene TRBV6-4; D is uncertain. Germline CDR1 and CDR2: MRHNA and SNTAGT. Between the trimmed V and J ends, which lost 0 bases and 5 bases, there was a span of 9 bases. The CDR3 contains 14 residues. CDR3 nucleotide sequence: TGTGCCAGCAGTGACTCGAACGTGGGAGATACGCAGTATTTT. Translated, it gives CASSDSNVGDTQYF.

This chain connects TRBV19 to TRBJ1-1; D unresolved. The CDR3 is 15 amino acids. The V end was cut by 0 bases, the J end by 8 bases, with 16 bases between. Germline V gives CDR1 LNHDA, CDR2 SQIVND (reference sequence). CDR3 loop: CASSIDGSLRPEAFF. In nucleotides, the CDR3 is TGTGCCAGTAGTATAGATGGAAGTTTGCGTCCCGAAGCTTTCTTT.

The CDR3: CATLTPGQNYGYTF. The DNA of the CDR3 is TGTGCCACGTTGACACCGGGGCAGAACTATGGCTACACCTTC. This chain joins TRBV28 and TRBJ1-2; possibly TRBD1 for D (5 bases). Per germline, CDR1 MDHEN and CDR2 SYDVKM. The CDR3 contains 14 residues. The V end was cut by 10 bases, the J end by 2 bases, with 17 bases between.

J is TRBJ2-4 and V is TRBV28; D may be TRBD1 (5 bases). The V end was cut by 3 bases, the J end by 6 bases, with 21 bases between. The CDR3 runs to 17 residues. CDR1 is MDHEN, CDR2 SYDVKM, per germline. CDR3 in DNA: TGTGCCAGCAGTTTGGCCCGACTGTCCCTTCAGGGAAACATTCAGTACTTC. This codes for CASSLARLSLQGNIQYF.

The gene calls are TRBV18 and TRBJ1-4; D remains unclear. Looked up from germline, CDR1 is KGHSH and CDR2 is LQKENI. Trimming stripped 0 bases from V and 7 bases from J, with 21 bases between. The CDR3 spans 18 residues. The CDR3, as DNA: TGTGCCAGCTCACCACCGCCGCTTGGGCGACAACTAGGTGAAAAACTGTTTTTT. As protein: CASSPPPLGRQLGEKLFF.

This clone occurred a few times. The V gene is TRBV4-1, the J gene TRBJ1-3; no clear D gene. Germline CDR1 is MGHRA and CDR2 is YSYEKL. The CDR3 contains 13 residues. Trimming took 2 bases from V and 2 from J, leaving 4 bases between them. CDR3 sequence reads: CASSQLAGNTIYF. The CDR3 nucleotides are TGCGCCAGCAGCCAATTGGCTGGAAACACCATATATTTT.

This sequence joins TRBV9 and TRBJ1-2; unclear D gene. V gave up 4 bases and J gave up 5 bases, with 18 bases separating them. Per germline, CDR1 SGDLS and CDR2 YYNGEE. This CDR3 has 15 residues. CDR3 in amino acids: CASSSRVAGPYGYTF. As DNA, the CDR3 is TGTGCCAGCAGCTCCCGGGTGGCAGGACCATATGGCTACACCTTC.

The chain joins TRBV5-4 to TRBJ1-2, with 7 bases that match TRBD1. This CDR3 has 16 residues. After removal of 0 bases from V and 6 bases from J, the junction contained 11 bases not matched to a gene. In germline, CDR1 is SGHNT, CDR2 YYREEE (reference sequence). The DNA of the CDR3 is TGTGCCAGCAGCTTGGCTCTACAGGGGCGGAGCGATGGCTACACCTTC. Translating it yields CASSLALQGRSDGYTF.

V usage is TRBV7-6 and J usage is TRBJ1-3, with D unresolved. The germline CDR1 and CDR2 sequences are SGHVS and FNYEAQ. The CDR3 spans 15 residues. The V end lost 1 base, the J end lost 0 bases, and 7 bases lay between the germline ends. The CDR3 region is CASSLEGSSGNTIYF. DNA of the CDR3: TGTGCCAGCAGCTTAGAAGGCAGCTCTGGAAACACCATATATTTT.

V and J are TRBV6-1 and TRBJ1-6; no firm D call. The CDR3 totals 14 residues. Germline V gives CDR1 MNHNS, CDR2 SASEGT. The V and J ends lost 7 bases and 3 bases respectively, with 10 bases between them. The CDR3 nucleotides are TGTGCCAGCACCGGTGGCATCTATAATTCACCCCTCCACTTT. Translation: CASTGGIYNSPLHF.

CDR3 loop: CASSFAGRATDTQYF. CDR3 nucleotide sequence: TGTGCCAGCAGCTTTGCAGGGAGGGCCACAGATACGCAGTATTTT. This chain joins TRBV7-9 and TRBJ2-3, with 7 positions matching TRBD2. This CDR3 has 15 residues. After removal of 3 bases from V and 2 bases from J, the junction contained 5 bases not matched to a gene. CDR1 and CDR2 (germline): SEHNR, FQNEAQ (reference sequence).

This clone was recorded only once. The V gene is TRBV6-1, the J gene TRBJ2-1; the D gene is possibly TRBD2 (6 bases). Germline CDR1 reads MNHNS; CDR2 reads SASEGT. This CDR3 is 17 amino acids long. V dropped 0 bases and J dropped 0 bases, with 12 bases sitting between them. Written as DNA, the CDR3 is TGTGCCAGCAGTGAAGCGTCTGGAGGGAGCTCCTACAATGAGCAGTTCTTC. Its protein is CASSEASGGSSYNEQFF.

This chain joins TRBV6-1 and TRBJ2-7; the match to TRBD2 covers 7 bases. The germline V gene encodes CDR1 MNHNS and CDR2 SASEGT. Losses at the gene ends were 10 bases for V and 0 bases for J; bases not matched to a gene: 9. The length of the CDR3 is 14 residues. CDR3 sequence: CATRWGGDSYEQYF. The CDR3 region has the DNA TGTGCCACCCGCTGGGGGGGGGACTCCTACGAGCAGTACTTC.

J is TRBJ2-5 and V is TRBV5-4; TRBD1 might be the D (6 bases). The germline gives CDR1 SGHNT, CDR2 YYREEE (reference sequence). V shed 6 bases and J shed 0 bases, with 15 bases lying between them. The length of the CDR3 is 15 residues. This chain's CDR3 is CASTVARDNQETQYF. Written as DNA, the CDR3 is TGTGCCAGCACCGTAGCCCGGGACAACCAAGAGACCCAGTACTTC.